These 25 T cell receptor beta chains originate from one sample sequenced in a study of human T cells and chemical hapten exposure. A single record per CDR3 protein comes from TCRdb applying MiXCR to the RACE reads. The table shows over 55,000 distinct CDR3 sequences, with around an eighth occurring only once. This sample's time point: patch test 3, about 24 weeks after DPC sensitization. Documented treatment: therapeutic diphenylcyclopropenone sensitization with weekly scalp DPC. Sequencing used whole blood, obtained in connection with sensitization to the hapten diphenylcyclopropenone (DPC). The receptors here all came from a man under 40 with alopecia areata. Some clones in this sample may be carry-over from other donors' samples.

The chain carries TRBV15 and TRBJ1-5, with D possibly TRBD1 on 5 matching bases. Germline V lookup: CDR1 LNHNV, CDR2 YYDKDF (reference sequence). Trimming shortened V by 5 bases and J by 4 bases, and 15 bases separated the two germline ends. The CDR3 extends over 15 amino acids. CDR3 coding DNA: TGTGCCACCAGCTTAAACCCTGGGGGGAATCAGCCCCAGCATTTT. Protein: CATSLNPGGNQPQHF.

This clonotype has a handful of counts. The rearrangement uses TRBV6-2 or TRBV6-3 and TRBJ2-7; D is ambiguous. The CDR3 consists of 12 residues. In germline, CDR1 is MNHEY, CDR2 SVGEGT. Trimming stripped 4 bases from V and 2 bases from J, with 6 bases between. This CDR3 is CASSFPTYEQYF. CDR3 nucleotides: TGTGCCAGCAGTTTCCCCACCTACGAGCAGTACTTC.

This clonotype was recorded a few times. The chain recombines TRBV7-9 with TRBJ2-7, with 8 positions matching TRBD1. The CDR3 length is 16 residues. Germline V gene sequence: CDR1 SEHNR, CDR2 FQNEAQ (reference sequence). Unmatched junction bases numbered 18, after V lost 5 bases and J lost 9 bases. This CDR3 is CASSPVATGAGLAQYF. DNA for the CDR3: TGTGCCAGCAGCCCGGTCGCGACAGGGGCCGGCTTAGCGCAGTACTTC. Using reference TRBV7-9 and TRBJ2-7 for the parts outside the CDR3, the full variable domain is DTGVSQNPRHKITKRGQNVTFRCDPISEHNRLYWYRQTLGQGPEFLTYFQNEAQLEKSRLLSDRFSAERPKGSFSTLEIQRTEQGDSAMYLCASSPVATGAGLAQYFGPGTRLTVT.

The chain has TRBV10-2 and TRBJ1-5; D gene ambiguous. Trimming cost V 0 bases and J 1 base, with 10 bases left between them. Germline V gene sequence: CDR1 WSHSY, CDR2 SAAADI. This CDR3 contains 16 residues. The CDR3 sequence: CASSESLGGSNQPQHF. CDR3 nucleotide sequence: TGCGCCAGCAGTGAGTCGCTGGGAGGCAGCAATCAGCCCCAGCATTTT.

The sample holds many counts of this clonotype. V is TRBV6-2 or TRBV6-3 and J is TRBJ2-1, with TRBD1 matching over 7 bases. Looked up from germline, CDR1 is MNHEY and CDR2 is SVGEGT. Trimming at V came to 11 bases and at J to 6 bases, leaving 10 bases not matched to a gene. CDR3 size: 13 residues. The CDR3 reads CAGQQGNGNEQFF. The CDR3 DNA sequence: TGTGCCGGTCAACAGGGGAATGGCAATGAGCAGTTCTTC.

The V call is TRBV6-2 or TRBV6-3, the J call TRBJ1-6; D not resolved. Germline V CDR1 and CDR2: MNHEY, SVGEGT. V dropped 4 bases and J dropped 15 bases, with 13 bases sitting between them. This CDR3 has 12 amino acids. CDR3 DNA: TGTGCCAGCAGTTTCGGACCACTCGACCTCCACTTT. Encoded protein: CASSFGPLDLHF.

This clonotype was detected only a few times. The V gene is TRBV3-1, the J gene TRBJ2-3, with 11 nucleotides matching TRBD2. Looked up from germline, CDR1 is LGHDT and CDR2 is YNNKEL (reference sequence). Trimming removed 2 bases from V and 3 bases from J; junction bases left unmatched: 19. The CDR3 runs to 21 residues. CDR3 protein: CASSQRRLAGYVTTRTDTQYF. As DNA, the CDR3 is TGTGCCAGCAGCCAAAGGCGACTAGCGGGGTACGTAACAACACGAACAGATACGCAGTATTTT.

This clonotype has just a few counts. The chain uses TRBV10-3 and TRBJ1-1; the D gene is possibly TRBD1 (5 bases). This CDR3 is built from 17 residues. Germline V lookup: CDR1 ENHRY, CDR2 SYGVKD. Trimming removed 0 bases from V and 0 bases from J, with 14 bases in between. The CDR3 nucleotides read TGTGCCATCAGTGAGTCGGGGGGGATTGGGATGAACACTGAAGCTTTCTTT. Its protein product is CAISESGGIGMNTEAFF.

Many counts were recorded for this clonotype. CDR3 sequence reads: CASRTNTGELFF. In DNA form, the CDR3 reads TGCGCCAGCAGAACGAACACCGGGGAGCTGTTTTTT. The rearrangement links TRBV5-1 to TRBJ2-2; D ambiguous. CDR3 size: 12 residues. Germline-derived CDR1 and CDR2 are SGHRS and YFSETQ. Trimming shortened V by 5 bases and J by 0 bases, and 2 bases separated the two germline ends.

This clonotype was counted many times. V usage is TRBV7-9 and J usage is TRBJ2-3; D is unclear. CDR3 length equals 12 residues. The V and J ends lost 10 bases and 2 bases respectively, with 10 bases between them. Per the germline V gene, CDR1 is SEHNR and CDR2 is FQNEAQ (reference sequence). CDR3 amino acids: CATDLYTDTQYF. Written as DNA, the CDR3 is TGTGCCACCGACCTGTACACAGATACGCAGTATTTT. Full variable domain (remainder filled in from reference TRBV7-9 and TRBJ2-3): DTGVSQNPRHKITKRGQNVTFRCDPISEHNRLYWYRQTLGQGPEFLTYFQNEAQLEKSRLLSDRFSAERPKGSFSTLEIQRTEQGDSAMYLCATDLYTDTQYFGPGTRLTVL.

The CDR3 reads CASSLQQGNYGYTF. Here the CDR3 DNA reads TGTGCCAGCAGTTTACAACAGGGGAACTATGGCTACACCTTC. The chain couples TRBV12-3 or TRBV12-4 to TRBJ1-2, with 7 bases identical to TRBD1. This CDR3 comprises 14 residues. The V and J ends lost 2 bases and 2 bases, in that order; junction bases with no gene match: 2.

This clonotype was counted ten times or more. The chain recombines TRBV5-1 with TRBJ2-1, with 7 bases aligning to TRBD2. Germline trimming cut 3 bases from V and 1 base from J; bases unmatched to any gene: 10. The CDR3 contains 17 residues. Germline V gene data show CDR1 as SGHRS and CDR2 as YFSETQ. The CDR3 sequence: CASSYQSGAFSYNEQFF. The CDR3 nucleotides read TGCGCCAGCAGCTACCAAAGCGGGGCTTTTTCCTACAATGAGCAGTTCTTC.

This clonotype was detected many times. This chain uses TRBV7-2 with TRBJ1-1, with 7 nucleotides matching TRBD1. V dropped 2 bases and J dropped 4; count of bases not matched to a gene: 4. Germline CDR1 SGHTA, CDR2 FQGNSA. This CDR3 is built from 14 residues. The DNA for the CDR3 is TGTGCCAGCAGCTTACGACAGGGCCGCACTGAAGCTTTCTTT. Its protein product is CASSLRQGRTEAFF. Full variable domain (missing parts from reference TRBV7-2 and TRBJ1-1): GAGVSQSPSNKVTEKGKDVELRCDPISGHTALYWYRQSLGQGLEFLIYFQGNSAPDKSGLPSDRFSAERTGGSVSTLTIQRTQQEDSAVYLCASSLRQGRTEAFFGQGTRLTVV.

In its sample, this clonotype was seen a few times. V gene TRBV10-3 combines with J gene TRBJ2-7; 8 bases are a match to TRBD1. The CDR3 has 16 amino acids. The germline CDR1 and CDR2 sequences are ENHRY and SYGVKD. J gave up 4 bases and V 4 bases, and 12 bases lay outside the gene matches. The CDR3 reads CAISAGGTGLPYEQYF. In DNA, the CDR3 is TGTGCCATCAGTGCCGGCGGGACAGGATTACCTTACGAGCAGTACTTC.

This rearrangement joins TRBV7-8 to TRBJ2-1, with 12 bases fitting TRBD2. This CDR3 comprises 17 residues. Per germline, CDR1 SGHVS and CDR2 FQNEAQ. J gave up 10 bases and V 5 bases, and 15 bases lay outside the gene matches. The chain's CDR3 is CASSPSSSGGAKGEQFF. In DNA form, the CDR3 reads TGTGCCAGCAGCCCCTCCTCTAGCGGGGGGGCCAAAGGGGAGCAGTTCTTC.

Ten or more counts support this clonotype. The chain links TRBV9 to TRBJ2-4; 9 positions match TRBD2. Unmatched junction bases numbered 9, after V lost 2 bases and J lost 9 bases. This CDR3 has 15 residues. Per the germline V gene, CDR1 is SGDLS and CDR2 is YYNGEE. DNA of the CDR3: TGTGCCAGCAGCGTTGAAGGGACTAGCCCAACCATTCAGTACTTC. Translation: CASSVEGTSPTIQYF.

This clonotype was picked up many times. The V gene is TRBV28, the J gene TRBJ1-2; D ambiguous. Germline values: CDR1 MDHEN, CDR2 SYDVKM. V dropped 7 bases and J dropped 4 bases, with 13 bases sitting between them. The CDR3 is 13 residues long. The CDR3 coding sequence is TGTGCCAGCATGGAGGGCCGGCCCTATGGCTACACCTTC. Its protein product is CASMEGRPYGYTF.

As DNA, the CDR3 is TGTGCCAGCAGTTTATTCATAGAGCAGTTCTTC. As protein: CASSLFIEQFF. The chain employs TRBV28 and TRBJ2-1; D call uncertain. The CDR3 length is 11 residues. Per the germline V gene, CDR1 is MDHEN and CDR2 is SYDVKM. The germline V and J ends were trimmed by 1 base and 10 bases, with 5 bases remaining between them.

This clonotype has more than one count but fewer than ten. This rearrangement joins TRBV10-3 to TRBJ1-2; 9 bases match TRBD1. J gave up 3 bases and V 6 bases, and 8 bases lay outside the gene matches. This CDR3 comprises 15 residues. CDR1 and CDR2 from the germline V gene are ENHRY and SYGVKD. CDR3 residues: CAIRIDRGSYYGYTF. CDR3 DNA: TGTGCCATCAGGATTGACAGGGGGTCTTACTATGGCTACACCTTC.

This clonotype has just a few counts. The chain recombines TRBV7-2 with TRBJ1-6, with D possibly matching TRBD1 (6 bases). Trimming took 5 bases from V and 7 from J, leaving 12 bases between them. Germline V gene sequence: CDR1 SGHTA, CDR2 FQGNSA. This CDR3 region has 14 residues. This CDR3 is CASSVQGVNSPLHF. For the CDR3, the DNA is TGTGCCAGCAGCGTACAGGGTGTGAATTCACCCCTCCACTTT.

This clonotype was picked up many times. The V and J genes are TRBV4-3 and TRBJ2-3, with 8 nucleotides matching TRBD2. The CDR3 is 16 amino acids. The V gene's germline CDR1 is LGHNA and CDR2 YSLEER. The V segment lost 5 bases and the J segment 0 bases; nucleotides outside the gene matches: 7. In nucleotides, the CDR3 is TGCGCCAGCAGCTACGGGGGGGCTACTAGCACAGATACGCAGTATTTT. Residues: CASSYGGATSTDTQYF.

The chain carries TRBV9 and TRBJ2-1; TRBD2 matches 7 bases. The V gene end was trimmed by 0 bases and the J gene end by 4 bases; junction bases not matched to a gene: 10. The CDR3 totals 17 residues. CDR1 is SGDLS, CDR2 YYNGEE, per germline. The CDR3 is CASSVAIGASGYNEQFF. In DNA, the CDR3 is TGTGCCAGCAGCGTAGCTATAGGGGCTAGCGGTTACAATGAGCAGTTCTTC.

This clonotype was observed at least ten times. The CDR3, as DNA: TGCAGTGCTAATGCCGGACTAGGGGGAACAGATACGCAGTATTTT. It translates to CSANAGLGGTDTQYF. The chain links TRBV20-1 to TRBJ2-3, with D possibly TRBD2 on 7 matching bases. Germline CDR1 is DFQATT and CDR2 is SNEGSKA (reference sequence). V lost 4 bases and J lost 3, with 17 bases in between. There are 15 residues in the CDR3.

The V gene is TRBV9, the J gene TRBJ1-2, with a possible D match to TRBD1 (6 bases). The CDR3 totals 15 residues. V dropped 0 bases and J dropped 4 bases, with 13 bases sitting between them. Germline values: CDR1 SGDLS, CDR2 YYNGEE. The CDR3 protein is CASSVDYRAIYGYTF. CDR3 DNA: TGTGCCAGCAGCGTAGACTACAGGGCCATCTATGGCTACACCTTC.

This clonotype was observed a handful of times. This chain uses TRBV19 with TRBJ1-2; 9 bases fit TRBD1. The CDR3 is made up of 14 amino acids. V trimming: 5 bases; J trimming: 8 bases; junction bases outside the gene matches: 9. In germline, CDR1 is LNHDA, CDR2 SQIVND (reference sequence). In DNA form, the CDR3 reads TGTGCCAGTAGTTCTGGACAGGGGACTAGGGGCTACACCTTC. The encoded protein is CASSSGQGTRGYTF. The full variable domain, with the rest looked up from reference TRBV19 and TRBJ1-2, is DGGITQSPKYLFRKEGQNVTLSCEQNLNHDAMYWYRQDPGQGLRLIYYSQIVNDFQKGDIAEGYSVSREKKESFPLTVTSAQKNPTAFYLCASSSGQGTRGYTFGSGTRLTVV.